This TCR beta chain appears in the sequencing data of a study of molecular identifiers for immune sequencing clone quantification. General study results and limits: Barcode sharing among identical TCR molecules could make large clones appear smaller. Whereas clones above 20 RNA copies held under 1% of naive-cell molecules, they held over 97% of effector molecules.

Previously described methods and listed TCR primers produced bulk TCR libraries. TCRdb itself ran the PCR reads through MiXCR, one entry per CDR3 protein. The sample carries about 640,000 distinct CDR3 sequences, just under 20% recorded once. A remark on this clonotype: The antigen remains undetermined.

Naive CD8 T cells were sorted as CD8+CD4-CCR7+CD45RA+. The clonotype comes from a human donor in good health. Some libraries in this study had Jurkat cell RNA spiked in. Sequencing used naive CD8+ T cells from blood, with Jurkat cell RNA spiked in. Subset noted: FACS-sorted CD8+CD4-CCR7+CD45RA+ naive T cells.

The CDR3 DNA reads TGTGCCAGCAGTCCCCATGGCAGGGGCTATGAGCAGTTCTTC. It yields the protein CASSPHGRGYEQFF. The J gene is TRBJ2-1, the V gene TRBV28, with D tentatively TRBD1 (6 bases). CDR1 is MDHEN and CDR2 is SYDVKM in the germline V gene. The CDR3 length is 14 residues. Trimming took off 5 bases at V and 8 bases at J, with 16 bases between the two ends.